This TCR beta chain was found in a study of beta chain features in type 1 diabetes. Only a few counts were recorded for this clone. The same CDR3 can be traced to other DNA sequences in this sample. Of the isolated RNA, all was reverse transcribed, and so the sequenced material was expressed TCRB transcripts. Only in-frame clones appear in the TCRdb table, and some are missing; sequencing was by immunoSEQ multiplex PCR. This sample has under 400,000 clones, with approximately 12% found just once. Sequenced: naive CD4+ T cells from blood. The TCR originated in a man aged 18 to 30 in good health.

This CDR3 is CASSLAGGVSYEQYF. CDR3 coding DNA: TGTGCCAGCAGCCTAGCGGGGGGGGTCTCCTACGAGCAGTACTTC. V gene TRBV28 combines with J gene TRBJ2-7; 12 positions match TRBD2. Germline V gene lookup returns CDR1 MDHEN and CDR2 SYDVKM. The CDR3 extends over 15 amino acids. The V and J ends lost 6 bases and 0 bases, in that order; junction bases with no gene match: 3.